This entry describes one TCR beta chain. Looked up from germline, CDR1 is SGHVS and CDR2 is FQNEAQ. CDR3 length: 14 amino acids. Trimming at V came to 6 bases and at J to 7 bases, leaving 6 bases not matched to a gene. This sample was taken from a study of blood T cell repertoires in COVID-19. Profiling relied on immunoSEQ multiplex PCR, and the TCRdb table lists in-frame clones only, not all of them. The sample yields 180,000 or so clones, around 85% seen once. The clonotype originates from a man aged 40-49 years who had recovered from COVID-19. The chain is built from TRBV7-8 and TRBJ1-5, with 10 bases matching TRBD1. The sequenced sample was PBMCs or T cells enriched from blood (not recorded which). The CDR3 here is CASRSDRGDQPQHF. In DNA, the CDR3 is TGTGCCAGCAGATCGGACAGGGGGGACCAGCCCCAGCATTTT.